A selection of T cell receptor beta chains follows, all from one sample in a study of shared T cell receptors in the human thymus. TCRdb keeps only in-frame clones here, not all; method: immunoSEQ multiplex PCR. The table lists hundreds of thousands of clones, roughly 94% of them singletons. The sequenced sample was thymocytes. The receptors were gathered from a human donor. Each CDR3 is given with its conserved first and last residue.

j_call v_call cdr3_aa
TRBJ2-2 TRBV28 CASSLSFTSGTDTGELFF
TRBJ2-5 TRBV27 CASSLNPLDSQETQYF
TRBJ2-5 TRBV10-1 CASSDPRERTGKETQYF
TRBJ1-1 TRBV5-6 CASSPGFWTEAFF
TRBJ2-2 TRBV28 CASSTGVGGAPPGELFF
TRBJ2-5 TRBV27 CASSLRDTQETQYF
TRBJ1-1 TRBV15 CATSRPPDRRRSFSDMNTEAFF
TRBJ1-3 TRBV7-8 CASSLSDGNNTIYF
TRBJ1-2 TRBV6-1 CASSEAPYGYTF
TRBJ2-1 TRBV12-5 CASGPVLRNEQFF
TRBJ1-2 TRBV9 CASSVDDGINYGYTF
TRBJ1-1 TRBV27 CASNPSRSPPNEAFF
TRBJ1-1 TRBV7-9 CASSLTLNTEAFF
TRBJ1-4 TRBV7-9 CASTPQTGDNEKLFF
TRBJ2-1 TRBV11-1 CASSLTRFDEQFF
TRBJ2-7 TRBV27 CASSFGRGRRNSYEQYF
TRBJ2-7 TRBV29-1 CSVAGTGASYEQYF
TRBJ1-3 TRBV19 CASKGFSGNTIYF
TRBJ2-5 TRBV29-1 CSVEKDRAHQETQYF
TRBJ2-7 TRBV28 CASHEIGAQDEQYF
TRBJ1-4 TRBV27 CASSFRGGEKLFF
TRBJ1-1 TRBV4-3 CASSQDPSGTPTPNTEVFF
TRBJ1-1 TRBV28 CASSLSGGNTEAFF
TRBJ1-2 TRBV7-9 CASILKTVRGPLYGYTF
TRBJ1-2 TRBV6-4 CASSDSGLVKGPPSDGYTF
TRBJ2-7 TRBV10-3 CAISGQGLAGAPVYEQYF
TRBJ2-7 TRBV14 CASSHVPGQGARVLDEQYF
TRBJ2-4 TRBV7-9 CASSLAPVAGGAKNIQYF
TRBJ1-3 TRBV2 CASRGGLAGNTIYF
TRBJ1-2 TRBV25-1 CASSGNPREGSNYGYTF
TRBJ2-7 TRBV7-8 CASSARDRDYEQYF
TRBJ2-7 TRBV2 CASERDSLGRPVEQYF
TRBJ2-7 TRBV10-2 CASSKDFSYEQYF
TRBJ1-2 TRBV27 CASSRAGGLHGYTF
TRBJ2-7 TRBV5-4 CASSKRERSYEQYF
TRBJ1-2 TRBV7-9 CASSLGSGQGVPGYTF
TRBJ2-1 TRBV5-1 CASSDYYNEQFF